This T cell receptor (beta chain) was obtained from a study of post-analysis software for immune sequencing data. Study findings and constraints: There were about 5 TRBV segments more frequent in patients than controls, and TRBV5-6, TRBV5-1 and TRBV20-1 were among them. Normalized Chao1 diversity in multiple sclerosis patients fell significantly below that of controls.

A single count supports this clonotype. What it binds is not known. The CDR3 is 11 amino acids. Germline V gives CDR1 DFQATT, CDR2 SNEGSKA (reference sequence). V lost 3 bases and J lost 13, with 13 bases in between. The library was made from cDNA and included unique molecular identifiers. Approximately 550,000 cDNA molecules came from approximately 1 to 10 million T cells. One entry per CDR3 protein, called by TCRdb with MiXCR from the PCR reads. The sample contains 750,000 to 950,000 distinct CDR3 sequences, about 53% of which appear only once. Material for sequencing was blood. J is TRBJ2-4 and V is TRBV20-1; D is undetermined. The clonotype was recovered from a girl between 10 and 17 years old with multiple sclerosis. The CDR3 DNA sequence: TGCAGTGCTAGCTTCCGGAATGAGCAGTACTTC. This sequence encodes CSASFRNEQYF.